The T cell receptor (beta chain) described here comes from a study of T cell responses to AZD1222 COVID-19 vaccine. Of note for this clone: Its antigen is not known.

CDR3 length equals 20 residues. Trimming took 4 bases from V and 0 from J; bases not matched to a gene: 16. In germline, CDR1 is MGHRA, CDR2 YSYEKL. General observations from the study: There were mostly white British donors and more females than males, and clonal diversity was possibly underestimated.

The protocol was immunoSEQ multiplex PCR, while the TCRdb copy is restricted to in-frame clones and leaves out a portion. This table has roughly 120,000 clones, about nine tenths appearing once. The chain couples TRBV4-1 to TRBJ1-3; 9 bases are shared with TRBD1. Material: peripheral blood, obtained on day 0 of AZD1222 vaccination. The TCR sequence derives from an adult in good health. The CDR3 DNA sequence: TGCGCCAGCAGCCCTGCCGGGACAGGGCAAAATTTTTACTCTGGAAACACCATATATTTT. It translates to CASSPAGTGQNFYSGNTIYF.